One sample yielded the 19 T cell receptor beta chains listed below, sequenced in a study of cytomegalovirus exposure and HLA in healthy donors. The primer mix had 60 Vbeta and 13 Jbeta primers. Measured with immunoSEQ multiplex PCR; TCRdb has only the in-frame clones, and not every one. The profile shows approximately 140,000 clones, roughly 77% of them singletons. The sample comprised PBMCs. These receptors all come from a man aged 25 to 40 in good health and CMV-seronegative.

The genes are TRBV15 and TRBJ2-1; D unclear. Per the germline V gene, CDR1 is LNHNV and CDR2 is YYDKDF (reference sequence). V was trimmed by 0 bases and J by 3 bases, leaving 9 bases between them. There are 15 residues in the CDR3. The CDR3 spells CATSRDNSLYNEQFF. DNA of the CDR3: TGTGCCACCAGCAGAGATAACAGCCTCTACAATGAGCAGTTCTTC.

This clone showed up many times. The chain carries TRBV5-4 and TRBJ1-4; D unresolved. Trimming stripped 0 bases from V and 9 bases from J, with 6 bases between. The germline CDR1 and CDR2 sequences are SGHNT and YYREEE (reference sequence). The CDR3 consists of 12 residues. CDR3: CASSLDSQKLFF. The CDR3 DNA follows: TGTGCCAGCAGCTTGGACAGCCAAAAACTGTTTTTT.

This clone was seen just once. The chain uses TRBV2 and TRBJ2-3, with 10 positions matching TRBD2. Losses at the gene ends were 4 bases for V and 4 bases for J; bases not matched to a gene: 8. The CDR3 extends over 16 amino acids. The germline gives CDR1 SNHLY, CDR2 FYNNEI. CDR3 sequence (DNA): TGTGCCAGCAGTGTGAAGCGGGGGGGATTCGCAGATACGCAGTATTTT. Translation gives CASSVKRGGFADTQYF. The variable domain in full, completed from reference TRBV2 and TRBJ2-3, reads EPEVTQTPSHQVTQMGQEVILRCVPISNHLYFYWYRQILGQKVEFLVSFYNNEISEKSEIFDDQFSVERPDGSNFTLKIRSTKLEDSAMYFCASSVKRGGFADTQYFGPGTRLTVL.

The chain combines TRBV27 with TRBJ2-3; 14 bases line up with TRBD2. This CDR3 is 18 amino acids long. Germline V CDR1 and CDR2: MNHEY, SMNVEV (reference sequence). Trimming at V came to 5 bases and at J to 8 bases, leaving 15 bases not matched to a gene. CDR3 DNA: TGTGCCAGCAGTCCCGCTCAGACTAGCGGGGGGGCCTCGGCTACGCAGTATTTT. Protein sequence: CASSPAQTSGGASATQYF.

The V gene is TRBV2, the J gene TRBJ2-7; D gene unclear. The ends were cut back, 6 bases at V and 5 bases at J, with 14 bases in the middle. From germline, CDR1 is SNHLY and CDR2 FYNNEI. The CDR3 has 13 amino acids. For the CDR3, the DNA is TGTGCCAGCAGAGACCCGAGAGGTCACGAGCAGTACTTC. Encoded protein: CASRDPRGHEQYF.

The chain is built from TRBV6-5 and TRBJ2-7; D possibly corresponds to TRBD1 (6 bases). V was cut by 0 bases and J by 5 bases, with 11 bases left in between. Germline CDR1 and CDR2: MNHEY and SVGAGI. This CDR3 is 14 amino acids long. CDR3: CASSYSGALDEQYF. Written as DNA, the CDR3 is TGTGCCAGCAGTTACTCGGGGGCTCTAGACGAGCAGTACTTC.

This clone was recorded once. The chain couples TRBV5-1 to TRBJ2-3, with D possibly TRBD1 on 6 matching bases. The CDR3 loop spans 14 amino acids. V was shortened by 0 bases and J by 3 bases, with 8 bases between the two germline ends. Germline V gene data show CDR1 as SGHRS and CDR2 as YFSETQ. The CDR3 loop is CASSLGTETDTQYF. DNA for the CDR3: TGCGCCAGCAGCTTGGGGACAGAAACAGATACGCAGTATTTT. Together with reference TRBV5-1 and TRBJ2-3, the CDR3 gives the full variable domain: KAGVTQTPRYLIKTRGQQVTLSCSPISGHRSVSWYQQTPGQGLQFLFEYFSETQRNKGNFPGRFSGRQFSNSRSEMNVSTLELGDSALYLCASSLGTETDTQYFGPGTRLTVL.

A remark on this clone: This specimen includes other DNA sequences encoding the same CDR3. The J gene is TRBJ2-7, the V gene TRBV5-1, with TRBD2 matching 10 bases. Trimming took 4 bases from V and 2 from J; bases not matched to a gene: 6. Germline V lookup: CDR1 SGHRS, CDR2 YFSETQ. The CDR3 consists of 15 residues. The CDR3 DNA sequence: TGCGCCAGCAGCCCGCGGACTAGCGGCACCTACGAGCAGTACTTC. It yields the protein CASSPRTSGTYEQYF.

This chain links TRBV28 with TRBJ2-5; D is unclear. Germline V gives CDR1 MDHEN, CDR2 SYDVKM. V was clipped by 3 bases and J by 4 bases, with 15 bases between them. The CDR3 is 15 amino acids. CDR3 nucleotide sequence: TGTGCCAGCAGTTTCGGAGTCCTGGCACGAGAGACCCAGTACTTC. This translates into CASSFGVLARETQYF.

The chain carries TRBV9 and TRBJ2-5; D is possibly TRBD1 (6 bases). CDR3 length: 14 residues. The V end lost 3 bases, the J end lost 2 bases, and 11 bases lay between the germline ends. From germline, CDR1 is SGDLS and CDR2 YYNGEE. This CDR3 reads CASSGQGLQETQYF. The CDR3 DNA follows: TGTGCCAGCAGCGGGCAGGGGCTACAAGAGACCCAGTACTTC.

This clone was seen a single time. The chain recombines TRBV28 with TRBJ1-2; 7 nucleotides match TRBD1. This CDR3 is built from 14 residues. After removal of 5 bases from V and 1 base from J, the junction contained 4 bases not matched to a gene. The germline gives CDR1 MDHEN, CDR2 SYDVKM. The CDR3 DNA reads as TGTGCCAGCAGTATCACAGGGGTTAACTATGGCTACACCTTC. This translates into CASSITGVNYGYTF.

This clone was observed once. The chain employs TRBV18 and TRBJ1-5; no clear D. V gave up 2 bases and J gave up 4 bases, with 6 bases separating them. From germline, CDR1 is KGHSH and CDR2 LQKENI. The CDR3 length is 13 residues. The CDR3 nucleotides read TGTGCCAGCTCACCAAACGAGAATCAGCCCCAGCATTTT. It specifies CASSPNENQPQHF.

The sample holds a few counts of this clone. CDR3 region: CASSSPRGSRYEQYF. DNA of the CDR3: TGTGCCAGCAGCTCCCCCAGGGGGTCTCGATACGAGCAGTACTTC. This chain connects TRBV7-2 to TRBJ2-7; TRBD1 aligns across 7 bases. This CDR3 spans 15 amino acids. V lost 4 bases to trimming and J lost 4 bases; unmatched junction nucleotides: 10. Germline V gene sequence: CDR1 SGHTA, CDR2 FQGNSA.

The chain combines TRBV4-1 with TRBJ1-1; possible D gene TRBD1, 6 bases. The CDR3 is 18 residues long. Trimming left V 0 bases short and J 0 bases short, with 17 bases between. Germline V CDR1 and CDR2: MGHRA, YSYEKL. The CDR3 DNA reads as TGCGCCAGCAGCCAAGATGGGCCAGGGGTGGCTTTGAACACTGAAGCTTTCTTT. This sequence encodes CASSQDGPGVALNTEAFF.

The CDR3: CASSLYTEAFF. The CDR3 DNA sequence: TGTGCCAGCAGCTTATATACTGAAGCTTTCTTT. The gene calls are TRBV11-2 and TRBJ1-1; the D is unclear. The CDR3 consists of 11 residues. Trimming left V 2 bases short and J 5 bases short, with 3 bases between. Per germline, CDR1 SGHAT and CDR2 FQNNGV.

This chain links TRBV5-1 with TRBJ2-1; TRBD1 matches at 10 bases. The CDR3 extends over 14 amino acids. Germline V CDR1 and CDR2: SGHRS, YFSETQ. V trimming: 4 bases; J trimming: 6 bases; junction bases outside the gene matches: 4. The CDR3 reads CASSTRTGGNEQFF. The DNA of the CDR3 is TGCGCCAGCAGCACGAGGACAGGGGGCAATGAGCAGTTCTTC. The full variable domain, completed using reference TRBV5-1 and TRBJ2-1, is KAGVTQTPRYLIKTRGQQVTLSCSPISGHRSVSWYQQTPGQGLQFLFEYFSETQRNKGNFPGRFSGRQFSNSRSEMNVSTLELGDSALYLCASSTRTGGNEQFFGPGTRLTVL.

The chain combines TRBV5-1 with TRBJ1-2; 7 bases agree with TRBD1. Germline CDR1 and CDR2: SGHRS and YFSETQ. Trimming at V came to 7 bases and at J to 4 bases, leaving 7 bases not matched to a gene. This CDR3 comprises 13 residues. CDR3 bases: TGCGCCAGCGCAACAGGGGATGGCTATGGCTACACCTTC. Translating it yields CASATGDGYGYTF.

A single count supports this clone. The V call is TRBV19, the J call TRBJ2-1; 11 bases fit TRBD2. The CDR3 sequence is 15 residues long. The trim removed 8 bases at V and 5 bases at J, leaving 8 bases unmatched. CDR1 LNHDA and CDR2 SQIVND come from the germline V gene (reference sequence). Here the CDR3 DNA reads TGTGCCAGTTCCCTCACTAGCGGGAGACACAATGAGCAGTTCTTC. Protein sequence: CASSLTSGRHNEQFF.

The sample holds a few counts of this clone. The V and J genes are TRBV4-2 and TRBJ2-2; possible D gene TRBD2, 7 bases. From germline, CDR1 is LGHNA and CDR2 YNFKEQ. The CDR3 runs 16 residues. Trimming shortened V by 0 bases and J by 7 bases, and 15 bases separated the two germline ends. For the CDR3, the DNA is TGTGCCAGCAGCCAAGAAATGGGAGGGGGAGGCGGGGAGCTGTTTTTT. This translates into CASSQEMGGGGGELFF.